Below, one T cell receptor (beta chain) is given with its context. Its specificity is not known. The CDR3 is made up of 12 amino acids. Germline values: CDR1 MNHNY, CDR2 SVGAGI (reference sequence). V gave up 6 bases and J gave up 2 bases, with 6 bases separating them. The data stem from a study of PD-1 blockade in classical Hodgkin lymphoma. As for the study in general: Patients were infused with nivolumab 3 mg/kg every 2 weeks.

The repertoire was sequenced with immunoSEQ multiplex PCR; TCRdb's copy has only in-frame clones and lacks some. The sample lists about 61,000 clones, 70% to 90% seen once, with more than 8% in the top ten. Time point indicated: cycle 4 day 1 (C4D1), after about 6 weeks of nivolumab. Every single patient, without exception, relapsed after autologous stem cell transplantation, and brentuximab vedotin exposure varied. Study observations and caveats: Complete responders entered with baseline diversity on par with newly diagnosed patients, the results showed. As was reported, newly diagnosed patients showed lower baseline TCR diversity than healthy donors did. TCR diversity in CD4+, not CD8+, cells rose significantly by C4D1.

This sequence joins TRBV6-6 and TRBJ2-3, with D hard to call. The TCR originated in a human donor with classical Hodgkin lymphoma. Material: peripheral blood mononuclear cells (PBMCs), obtained before the fourth cycle of nivolumab. Here the CDR3 reads CASRRNTDTQYF. The CDR3 DNA is TGTGCCAGCAGACGGAACACAGATACGCAGTATTTT.